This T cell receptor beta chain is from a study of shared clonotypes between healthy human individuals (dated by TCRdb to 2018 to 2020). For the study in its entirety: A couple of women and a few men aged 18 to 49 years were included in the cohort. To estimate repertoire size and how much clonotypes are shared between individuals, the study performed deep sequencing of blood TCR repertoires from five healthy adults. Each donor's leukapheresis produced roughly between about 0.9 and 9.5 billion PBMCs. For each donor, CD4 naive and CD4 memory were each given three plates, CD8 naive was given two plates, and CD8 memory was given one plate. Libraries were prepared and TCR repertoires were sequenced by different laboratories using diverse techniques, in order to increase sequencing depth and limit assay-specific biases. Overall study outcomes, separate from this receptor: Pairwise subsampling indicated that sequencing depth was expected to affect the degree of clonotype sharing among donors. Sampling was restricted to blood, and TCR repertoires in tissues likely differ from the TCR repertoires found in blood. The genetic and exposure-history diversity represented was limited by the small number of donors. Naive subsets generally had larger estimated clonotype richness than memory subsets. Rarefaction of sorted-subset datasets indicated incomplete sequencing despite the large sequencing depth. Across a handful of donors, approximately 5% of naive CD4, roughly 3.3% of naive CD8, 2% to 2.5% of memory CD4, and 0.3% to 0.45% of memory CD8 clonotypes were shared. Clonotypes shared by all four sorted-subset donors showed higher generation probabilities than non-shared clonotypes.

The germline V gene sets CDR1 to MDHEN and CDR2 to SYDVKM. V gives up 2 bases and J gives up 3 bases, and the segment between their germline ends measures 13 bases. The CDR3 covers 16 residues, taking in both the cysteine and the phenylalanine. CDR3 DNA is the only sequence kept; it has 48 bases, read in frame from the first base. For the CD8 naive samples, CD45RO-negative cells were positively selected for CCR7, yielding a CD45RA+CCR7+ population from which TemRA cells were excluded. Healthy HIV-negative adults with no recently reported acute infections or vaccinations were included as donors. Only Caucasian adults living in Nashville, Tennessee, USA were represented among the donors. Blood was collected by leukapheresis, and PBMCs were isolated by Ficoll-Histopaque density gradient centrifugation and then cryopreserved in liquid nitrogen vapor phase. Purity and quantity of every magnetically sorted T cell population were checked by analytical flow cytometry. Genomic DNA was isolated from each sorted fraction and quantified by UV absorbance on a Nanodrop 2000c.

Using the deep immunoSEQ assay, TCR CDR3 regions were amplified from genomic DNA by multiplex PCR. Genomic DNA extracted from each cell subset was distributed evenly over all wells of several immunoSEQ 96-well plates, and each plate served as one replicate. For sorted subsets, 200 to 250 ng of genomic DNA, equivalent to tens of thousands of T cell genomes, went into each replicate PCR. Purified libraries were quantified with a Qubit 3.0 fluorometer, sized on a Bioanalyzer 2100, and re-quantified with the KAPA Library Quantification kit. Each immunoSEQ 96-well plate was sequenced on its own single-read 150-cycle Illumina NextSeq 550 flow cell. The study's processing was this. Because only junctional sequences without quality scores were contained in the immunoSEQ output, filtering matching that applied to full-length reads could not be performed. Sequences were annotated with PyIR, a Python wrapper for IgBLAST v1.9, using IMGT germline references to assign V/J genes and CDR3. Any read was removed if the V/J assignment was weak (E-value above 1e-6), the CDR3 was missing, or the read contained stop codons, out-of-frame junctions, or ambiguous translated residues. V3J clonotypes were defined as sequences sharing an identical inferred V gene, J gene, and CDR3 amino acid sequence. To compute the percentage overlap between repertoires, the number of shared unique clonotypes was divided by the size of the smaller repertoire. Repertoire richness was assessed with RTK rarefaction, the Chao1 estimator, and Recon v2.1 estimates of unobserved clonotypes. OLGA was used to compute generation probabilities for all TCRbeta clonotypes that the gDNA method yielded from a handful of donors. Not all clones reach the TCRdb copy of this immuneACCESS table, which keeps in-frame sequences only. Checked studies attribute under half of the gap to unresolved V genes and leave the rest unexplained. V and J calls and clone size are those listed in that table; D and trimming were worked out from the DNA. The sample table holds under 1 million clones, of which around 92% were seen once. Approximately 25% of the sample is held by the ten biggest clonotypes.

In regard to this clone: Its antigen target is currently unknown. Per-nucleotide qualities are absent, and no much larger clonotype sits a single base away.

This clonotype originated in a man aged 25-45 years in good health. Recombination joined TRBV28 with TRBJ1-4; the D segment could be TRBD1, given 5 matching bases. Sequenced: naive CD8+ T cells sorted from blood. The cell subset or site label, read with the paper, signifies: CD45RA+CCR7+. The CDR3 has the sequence CASSLMDLGANEKLFF. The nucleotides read TGTGCCAGCAGTTTAATGGATTTAGGGGCTAATGAAAAACTGTTTTTT. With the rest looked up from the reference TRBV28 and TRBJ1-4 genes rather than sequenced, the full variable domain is DVKVTQSSRYLVKRTGEKVFLECVQDMDHENMFWYRQDPGLGLRLIYFSYDVKMKEKGDIPEGYSVSREKKERFSLILESASTNQTSMYLCASSLMDLGANEKLFFGSGTQLSVL.